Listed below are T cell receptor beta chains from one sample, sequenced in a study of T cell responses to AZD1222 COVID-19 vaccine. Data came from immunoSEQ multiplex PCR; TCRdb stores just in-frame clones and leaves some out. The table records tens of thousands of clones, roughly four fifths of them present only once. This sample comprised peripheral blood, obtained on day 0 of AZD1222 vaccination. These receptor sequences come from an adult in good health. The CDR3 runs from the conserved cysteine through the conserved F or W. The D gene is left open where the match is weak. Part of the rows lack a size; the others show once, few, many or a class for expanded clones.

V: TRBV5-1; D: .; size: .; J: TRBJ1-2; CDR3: CASSPTGGSYNYGYTF; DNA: TGCGCCAGCAGCCCGACTGGAGGGTCTTACAACTATGGCTACACCTTC
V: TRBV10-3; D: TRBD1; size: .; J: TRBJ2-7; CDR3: CAIREQGADSHEQYF; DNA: TGTGCCATCAGGGAGCAGGGGGCGGACTCCCACGAGCAGTACTTC
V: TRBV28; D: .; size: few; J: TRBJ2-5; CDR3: CASRPSLKQETQYF; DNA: TGTGCCAGCAGACCTAGTTTAAAGCAAGAGACCCAGTACTTC
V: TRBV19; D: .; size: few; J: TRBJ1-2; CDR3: CASSMRGRDYGYTF; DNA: TGTGCCAGTAGTATGAGGGGCAGGGACTATGGCTACACCTTC
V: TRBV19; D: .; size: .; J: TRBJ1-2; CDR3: CASSITDNYGYTF; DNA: TGTGCCAGTAGTATTACAGATAACTATGGCTACACCTTC
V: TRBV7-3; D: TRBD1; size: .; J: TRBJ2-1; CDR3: CASSLTRDRGNEQFF; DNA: TGTGCCAGCAGCTTAACGAGGGACAGGGGTAATGAGCAGTTCTTC
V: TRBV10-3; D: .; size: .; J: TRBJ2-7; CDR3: CSSALSLYEQYF; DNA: TGTTCCTCGGCGCTCTCTCTTTACGAGCAGTACTTC
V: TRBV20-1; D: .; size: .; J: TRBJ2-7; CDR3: CSAPLGYEQYF; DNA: TGCAGTGCTCCACTAGGCTACGAGCAGTACTTC
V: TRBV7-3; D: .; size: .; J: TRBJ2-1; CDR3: CASSFELDGSGVLTYNEQFF; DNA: TGTGCCAGCAGCTTTGAATTAGATGGTTCGGGGGTCCTCACCTACAATGAGCAGTTCTTC
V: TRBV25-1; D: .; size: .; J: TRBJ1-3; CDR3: CASSGRTSGNTIYF; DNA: TGTGCCAGCAGTGGGCGGACCTCTGGAAACACCATATATTTT
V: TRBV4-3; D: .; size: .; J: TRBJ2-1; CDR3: CASSQGRGLYNEQFF; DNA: TGCGCCAGCAGCCAAGGGCGGGGACTGTACAATGAGCAGTTCTTC
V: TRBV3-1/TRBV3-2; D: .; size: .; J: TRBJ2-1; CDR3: CASSQKSWEQFF; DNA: TGTGCCAGCAGCCAAAAGTCGTGGGAGCAGTTCTTC
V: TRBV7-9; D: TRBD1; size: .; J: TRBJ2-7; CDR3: CTSSAPGTGASEQYF; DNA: TGTACCAGCAGCGCCCCCGGGACAGGGGCCTCCGAGCAGTACTTC
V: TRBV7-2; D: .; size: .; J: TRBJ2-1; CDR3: CASSLAGTYNEQFF; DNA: TGTGCCAGCAGCTTAGCGGGGACCTACAATGAGCAGTTCTTC
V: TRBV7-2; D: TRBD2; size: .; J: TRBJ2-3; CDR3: CASSSRTSHPDTQYF; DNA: TGTGCCAGCAGCTCAAGGACTAGTCACCCAGATACGCAGTATTTT
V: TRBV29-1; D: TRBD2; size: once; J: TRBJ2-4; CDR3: CSVAKGGNIQYF; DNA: TGCAGCGTTGCTAAGGGAGGGAACATTCAGTACTTC
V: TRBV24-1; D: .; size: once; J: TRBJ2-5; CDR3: CATSDSTETQYF; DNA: TGTGCCACCAGTGATTCGACTGAGACCCAGTACTTC
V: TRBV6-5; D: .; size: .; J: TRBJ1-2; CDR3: CASSYSGPGKAYGYTF; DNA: TGTGCCAGCAGTTACTCGGGCCCAGGGAAGGCCTATGGCTACACCTTC
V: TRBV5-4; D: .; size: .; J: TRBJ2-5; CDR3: CASSLGQASQETQYF; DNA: TGTGCCAGCAGCTTAGGGCAGGCCTCCCAAGAGACCCAGTACTTC
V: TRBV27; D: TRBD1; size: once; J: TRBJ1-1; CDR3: CASSNRAGQGALLTEAFF; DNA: TGTGCCAGCAGTAATAGGGCAGGACAGGGGGCGCTTTTAACTGAAGCTTTCTTT
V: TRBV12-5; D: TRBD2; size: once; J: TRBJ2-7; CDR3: CASGFGSGENEQYF; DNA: TGTGCTAGTGGTTTCGGGAGCGGGGAGAACGAGCAGTACTTC
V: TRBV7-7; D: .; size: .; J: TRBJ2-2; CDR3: CASSLNSDPNTGELFF; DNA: TGTGCCAGCAGCTTAAACTCCGACCCGAACACCGGGGAGCTGTTTTTT
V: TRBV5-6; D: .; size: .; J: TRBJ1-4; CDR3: CASSSRVRSTNEKLFF; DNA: TGTGCCAGCAGCTCCAGGGTTCGCTCAACTAATGAAAAACTGTTTTTT
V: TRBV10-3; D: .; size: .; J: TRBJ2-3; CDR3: CAISPGQRGTDTQYF; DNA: TGTGCCATCAGCCCGGGACAAAGAGGCACAGATACGCAGTATTTT
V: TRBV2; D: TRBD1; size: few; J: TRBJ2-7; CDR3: CASSEDRGLGVRKF; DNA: TGTGCCAGCAGCGAGGACAGGGGGCTTGGAGTACGGAAGTTC
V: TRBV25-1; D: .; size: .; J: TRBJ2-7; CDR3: CASSGGGQSYEQYF; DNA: TGTGCCAGCAGTGGGGGGGGACAGTCCTACGAGCAGTACTTC
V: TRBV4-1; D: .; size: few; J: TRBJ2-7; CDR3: CASSQAATYEQYF; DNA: TGCGCCAGCAGCCAAGCAGCGACCTACGAGCAGTACTTC
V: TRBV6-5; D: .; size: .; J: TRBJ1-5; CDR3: CASSLDGVSNQPQHF; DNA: TGTGCCAGCAGTCTCGACGGCGTTAGCAATCAGCCCCAGCATTTT
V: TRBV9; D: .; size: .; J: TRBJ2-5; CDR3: CASSPITRETQYF; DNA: TGTGCCAGCAGCCCGATAACACGAGAGACCCAGTACTTC
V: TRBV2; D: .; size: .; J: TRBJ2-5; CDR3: CASRPTIHQETQYF; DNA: TGTGCCAGCAGGCCAACAATACACCAAGAGACCCAGTACTTC